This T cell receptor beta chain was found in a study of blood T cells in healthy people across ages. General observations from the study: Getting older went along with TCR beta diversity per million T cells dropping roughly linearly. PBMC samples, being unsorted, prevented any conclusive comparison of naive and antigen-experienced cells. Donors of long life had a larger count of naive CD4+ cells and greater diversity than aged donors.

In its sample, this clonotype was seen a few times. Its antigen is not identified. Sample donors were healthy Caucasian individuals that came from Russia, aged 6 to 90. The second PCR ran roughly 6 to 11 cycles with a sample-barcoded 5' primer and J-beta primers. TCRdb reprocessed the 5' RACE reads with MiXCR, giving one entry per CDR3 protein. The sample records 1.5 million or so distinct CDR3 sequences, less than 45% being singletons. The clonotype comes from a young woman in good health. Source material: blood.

CDR3 loop: CASSYEGAGGEKLFF. The CDR3 coding sequence is TGTGCCAGCAGTTACGAGGGGGCAGGGGGGGAAAAACTGTTTTTT. This chain joins TRBV6-5 and TRBJ1-4; TRBD1 aligns across 7 bases. The CDR3 sequence is 15 residues long. Germline V gives CDR1 MNHEY, CDR2 SVGAGI. Trimming at V came to 2 bases and at J to 8 bases, leaving 8 bases not matched to a gene.